This TCR beta chain was observed in a study of blood T cells in healthy people across ages. The authors ran a second PCR of 7 to 11 cycles using a sample-barcoded 5' primer and a J-beta primer mix. Every single cDNA molecule received a tag from a template-switch adaptor with 12 random nucleotides. At least 2.5 million CDR3-containing paired-end reads were obtained per sample. Each CDR3 protein gets one entry after TCRdb re-called the 5' RACE reads with MiXCR. The sample includes roughly 1.4 million distinct CDR3 sequences, around 59% seen only once; the top ten take 6.7%. Per germline, CDR1 MNHEY and CDR2 SVGAGI. With V trimmed by 2 bases and J by 1 base, 0 bases remained unmatched. CDR3 length: 15 residues. Study-wide findings and caveats: Among T cells, TCR beta diversity per million cells dropped roughly linearly as age rose. Unsorted PBMCs ruled out conclusive naive versus antigen-experienced comparison.

As regards this clonotype: Antigen: not known.

The source material was blood. The clonotype comes from a man aged 18 to 30 in good health. The chain joins TRBV6-5 to TRBJ2-3; 10 nucleotides align to TRBD2. The CDR3 loop reads CASSYLAGGTDTQYF. The CDR3 region has the DNA TGTGCCAGCAGTTACCTAGCGGGAGGCACAGATACGCAGTATTTT.